Following are 11 T cell receptor beta chains from one sample sequenced in a study of vaccination and CD4 T cells after COVID-19. The treatment was: approximately 9-day PBMC culture with coronavirus spike peptide pools or control peptides (ViraFEST assay). These receptors are not linked to any known antigen. With the Oncomine TCR Beta short-read assay, DNA from cultured CD4+ T cells was sequenced. TCRdb re-called the PCR reads with MiXCR, one entry per CDR3 protein. The table lists about 23,000 distinct CDR3 sequences, around 69% of them singletons, with 20% to 25% in the top ten. The sample was CD4+ T cells from blood, cultured in vitro, taken after SARS-CoV-2 vaccination. Receptors originate from a human donor who received a COVID-19 vaccine.

The chain carries TRBV10-3 and TRBJ1-1, with D possibly TRBD1 on 5 matching bases. The CDR3 sequence is 14 residues long. V was cut by 2 bases and J by 6 bases, with 13 bases left in between. CDR1 is ENHRY and CDR2 is SYGVKD in the germline V gene. CDR3 sequence (DNA): TGTGCCATCAGTGAGGACAGTCCAATCTCTGAAGCTTTCTTT. It encodes CAISEDSPISEAFF.

This clonotype has a handful of counts. This chain joins TRBV6-1 and TRBJ2-2; maybe TRBD2 (6 bases). V was trimmed by 6 bases and J by 7 bases, leaving 12 bases between them. The length of the CDR3 is 13 residues. Germline CDR1 MNHNS, CDR2 SASEGT. The CDR3 reads CASSRDSGGELFF. CDR3 bases: TGTGCCAGCAGCCGGGACTCGGGCGGGGAGCTGTTTTTT.

The V and J genes are TRBV5-4 and TRBJ1-2; D might be TRBD1 (5 bases). This CDR3 spans 17 amino acids. Germline V gene data show CDR1 as SGHNT and CDR2 as YYREEE (reference sequence). Trimming pared 4 bases from V and 0 bases from J, leaving 19 bases between. CDR3 DNA sequence: TGTGCCAGCAGCCTCGACGGGGCTTCGAGGGCTAACTATGGCTACACCTTC. Translation gives CASSLDGASRANYGYTF.

The chain joins TRBV6-1 to TRBJ1-2; TRBD1 is a possible D gene (6 bases). The germline V and J ends were trimmed by 6 bases and 4 bases, with 12 bases remaining between them. The CDR3 has 13 residues. Per the germline V gene, CDR1 is MNHNS and CDR2 is SASEGT. CDR3 in amino acids: CASSPPGAYGYTF. In DNA, the CDR3 is TGTGCCAGCAGCCCTCCGGGGGCCTATGGCTACACCTTC.

The rearrangement joins TRBV20-1 to TRBJ2-2; no firm D call. CDR1 is DFQATT, CDR2 SNEGSKA, per germline (reference sequence). The V end was cut by 2 bases, the J end by 2 bases, with 6 bases between. CDR3 length equals 13 residues. CDR3 coding DNA: TGCAGTGCTAGAAAAACCAACACCGGGGAGCTGTTTTTT. Residues: CSARKTNTGELFF.

The genes are TRBV7-3 and TRBJ1-6; D not resolved. CDR1 SGHTA and CDR2 FQGTGA come from the germline V gene. There are 14 residues in the CDR3. The V and J ends lost 2 bases and 7 bases respectively, with 9 bases between them. The CDR3 spells CASSLGPVNSPLHF. As DNA, the CDR3 is TGTGCCAGCAGCTTAGGTCCTGTCAATTCACCCCTCCACTTT.

The chain uses TRBV20-1 and TRBJ2-5, with 9 bases fitting TRBD2. V was clipped by 6 bases and J by 5 bases; unmatched bases: 16. The CDR3 has 16 amino acids. Looked up from germline, CDR1 is DFQATT and CDR2 is SNEGSKA (reference sequence). Written as DNA, the CDR3 is TGCAGTGCCGCCCACCCGGGACTAGCAGGTTCGGAGACCCAGTACTTC. The encoded protein is CSAAHPGLAGSETQYF.

This clonotype was seen only once. V gene TRBV6-1 combines with J gene TRBJ2-3; a weak D match, TRBD1 (5 bases). Trimming took 0 bases from V and 4 from J, leaving 17 bases between them. The CDR3 has 17 residues. Germline V gives CDR1 MNHNS, CDR2 SASEGT. The CDR3 nucleotides are TGTGCCAGCAGTGAAGCGCGCCTTGTCCAGGGCGCAGATACGCAGTATTTT. This sequence encodes CASSEARLVQGADTQYF.

This chain uses TRBV10-3 with TRBJ1-6, with 8 bases fitting TRBD1. This CDR3 is built from 14 residues. V trimming: 5 bases; J trimming: 5 bases; junction bases outside the gene matches: 2. CDR1 ENHRY and CDR2 SYGVKD come from the germline V gene. CDR3 region: CAISPTGDNSPLHF. The CDR3 nucleotides read TGTGCCATCAGTCCGACAGGGGATAATTCACCCCTCCACTTT.

The V and J genes are TRBV27 and TRBJ1-2, with TRBD1 matching over 7 bases. This CDR3 has 14 amino acids. Per germline, CDR1 MNHEY and CDR2 SMNVEV (reference sequence). V dropped 1 base and J dropped 4; count of bases not matched to a gene: 3. CDR3 loop: CASSLLGGTYGYTF. The DNA of the CDR3 is TGTGCCAGCAGTTTATTAGGGGGCACCTATGGCTACACCTTC.

This chain connects TRBV6-2 or TRBV6-3 to TRBJ1-1; D uncertain. Trimming left V 4 bases short and J 1 base short, with 19 bases between. Germline values: CDR1 MNHEY, CDR2 SVGEGT. This CDR3 contains 17 residues. CDR3 sequence (DNA): TGTGCCAGCAGTTTGATTTATGTCGGGGTGGAGAACACTGAAGCTTTCTTT. The encoded protein is CASSLIYVGVENTEAFF.